The sequence of this T cell receptor (beta chain) was determined in a study of T-cell reconstitution after alpha-beta-depleted transplantation in children. Broader study findings: As was reported, about two months after transplant, alpha-beta T cells came from several hundred expanded graft clones. Some patients owed their high day-60 TCRbeta diversity to surviving recipient T cells and thymic progenitors. Newly produced T cells mostly provided counts and TCRbeta diversity after one year, as hyperexpanded clones declined.

A few counts support this clonotype. Antigen unknown. A library of TCRbeta sequences, prepared with unique molecular identifiers, was generated. Each CDR3 protein gets one entry after TCRdb re-called the PCR reads with MiXCR. Of about 980,000 distinct CDR3 sequences in the sample, 25% to 30% were seen once. Looked up from germline, CDR1 is SEHNR and CDR2 is FQNEAQ (reference sequence). V was cut by 5 bases and J by 1 base, with 17 bases left in between. The CDR3 covers 16 residues. The sequence derives from a boy under three years old who had a stem cell transplant for SCID, so the T cells may come from the graft donor. The J gene is TRBJ1-2, the V gene TRBV7-9; D not resolved. The input for sequencing was PBMCs, mostly from graft donor cells, taken 360 days after TCRalphabeta/CD19-depleted stem cell transplant. CDR3 sequence (DNA): TGTGCCAGCAGCCCTCAAGTGGGAGGATATAACTATGGCTACACCTTC. Translating it yields CASSPQVGGYNYGYTF.